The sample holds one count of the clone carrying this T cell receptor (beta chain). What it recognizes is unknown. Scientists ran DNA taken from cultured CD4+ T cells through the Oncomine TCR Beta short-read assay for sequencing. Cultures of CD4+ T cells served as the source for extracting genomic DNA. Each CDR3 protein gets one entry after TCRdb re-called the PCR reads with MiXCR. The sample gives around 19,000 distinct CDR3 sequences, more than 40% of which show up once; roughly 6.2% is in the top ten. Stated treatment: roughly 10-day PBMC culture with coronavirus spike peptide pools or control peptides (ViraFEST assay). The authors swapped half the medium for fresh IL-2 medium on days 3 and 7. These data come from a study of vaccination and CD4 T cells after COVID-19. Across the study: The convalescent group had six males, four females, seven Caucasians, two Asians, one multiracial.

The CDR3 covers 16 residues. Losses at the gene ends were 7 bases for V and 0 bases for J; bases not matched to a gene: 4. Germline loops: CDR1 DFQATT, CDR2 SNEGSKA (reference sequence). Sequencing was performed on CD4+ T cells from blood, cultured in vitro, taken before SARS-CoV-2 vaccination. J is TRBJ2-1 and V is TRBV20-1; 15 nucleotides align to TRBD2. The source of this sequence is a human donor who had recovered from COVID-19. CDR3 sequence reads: CSGTSGGAGSYNEQFF. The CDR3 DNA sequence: TGCAGTGGGACTAGCGGGGGGGCGGGCTCCTACAATGAGCAGTTCTTC.